The 20 T cell receptor beta chains below come from one sample, sequenced in a study of cytomegalovirus exposure and HLA in healthy donors. The study ran its PCR with 60 Vbeta and 13 Jbeta primers. Repertoires were generated with immunoSEQ multiplex PCR, while TCRdb's copy carries only in-frame clones and drops some. The data hold roughly 120,000 clones, with about 82% observed a single time. Sequenced: PBMCs. The source is a man between 50 and 59 years old in good health and CMV-seronegative.

This chain uses TRBV19 with TRBJ1-3, with TRBD1 matching over 11 bases. J was trimmed by 0 bases and V by 5 bases; bases with no gene match: 6. The CDR3 totals 17 residues. CDR1 is LNHDA, CDR2 SQIVND, per germline (reference sequence). CDR3 DNA: TGTGCCAGTAGTCCCCGGGACAGGGGGATCTCTGGAAACACCATATATTTT. This translates into CASSPRDRGISGNTIYF.

This clone was seen a few times. The rearrangement links TRBV6-5 to TRBJ1-2, with D tentatively TRBD1 (5 bases). The CDR3 extends over 13 amino acids. CDR1 and CDR2 (germline): MNHEY, SVGAGI. The V end was cut by 6 bases, the J end by 0 bases, with 8 bases between. The CDR3 DNA is TGTGCCAGCAGCCGGGACTCTAACTATGGCTACACCTTC. Its translation is CASSRDSNYGYTF.

This clone was observed a handful of times. V gene TRBV7-9 combines with J gene TRBJ1-4, with TRBD1 matching 7 bases. Losses at the gene ends were 7 bases for V and 4 bases for J; bases not matched to a gene: 6. Germline assignment: CDR1 SEHNR and CDR2 FQNEAQ (reference sequence). There are 14 residues in the CDR3. The CDR3 is CASTRDSFNEKLFF. The CDR3 region has the DNA TGTGCCAGCACCAGGGACAGTTTTAATGAAAAACTGTTTTTT.

The chain combines TRBV19 with TRBJ1-4, with D possibly being TRBD1 (5 bases). The CDR3 is made up of 13 amino acids. Trimming took 5 bases from V and 5 from J, leaving 9 bases between them. Per germline, CDR1 LNHDA and CDR2 SQIVND (reference sequence). The CDR3 region is CASSPRTNEKLFF. CDR3 coding DNA: TGTGCCAGTAGTCCCAGGACAAATGAAAAACTGTTTTTT.

This clone has just a few counts. The chain employs TRBV5-1 and TRBJ2-7, with 10 bases fitting TRBD1. Losses at the gene ends were 4 bases for V and 5 bases for J; bases not matched to a gene: 9. This CDR3 is 15 amino acids long. Germline V gives CDR1 SGHRS, CDR2 YFSETQ. The CDR3 here is CASSLATGGIHEQYF. The CDR3 DNA reads TGCGCCAGCAGCCTGGCGACAGGGGGCATCCACGAGCAGTACTTC.

The rearrangement joins TRBV7-9 to TRBJ1-4, with D perhaps TRBD1 (6 bases). The germline gives CDR1 SEHNR, CDR2 FQNEAQ (reference sequence). V was cut by 2 bases and J by 8 bases, with 15 bases left in between. The CDR3 sequence is 15 residues long. CDR3 sequence (DNA): TGTGCCAGCAGCTTAATTCAGGGGCTCAGGGAAAAACTGTTTTTT. Residues: CASSLIQGLREKLFF.

J is TRBJ2-5 and V is TRBV20-1, with D perhaps matching TRBD2 (5 bases). The CDR3 is 11 residues long. Looked up from germline, CDR1 is DFQATT and CDR2 is SNEGSKA (reference sequence). Trimming pared 6 bases from V and 2 bases from J, leaving 7 bases between. The CDR3, as DNA: TGCAGTGCAGGCGGGCAAGAGACCCAGTACTTC. It yields the protein CSAGGQETQYF.

The chain employs TRBV30 and TRBJ1-3; TRBD1 matches 8 bases. CDR3 length: 17 amino acids. V shed 1 base and J 0 bases; nucleotides not matched to a gene: 8. Looked up from germline, CDR1 is GTSNPN and CDR2 is SVGIG (reference sequence). The CDR3 DNA is TGTGCCTGGAGTGCCCGGACAGGGACGGGCTCTGGAAACACCATATATTTT. The encoded protein is CAWSARTGTGSGNTIYF.

This sequence joins TRBV10-3 and TRBJ1-2; possibly TRBD1 for D (5 bases). CDR3 length: 16 amino acids. Germline V lookup: CDR1 ENHRY, CDR2 SYGVKD. Trimming removed 5 bases at V and 4 bases at J, with 20 bases between. The CDR3 reads CAISTTDGTGAYGYTF. CDR3 DNA: TGTGCCATCAGTACTACCGACGGGACTGGGGCCTATGGCTACACCTTC.

V is TRBV5-4 and J is TRBJ1-1, with D perhaps TRBD1 (6 bases). The CDR3 runs 15 residues. Trimming left V 0 bases short and J 2 bases short, with 11 bases between. From germline, CDR1 is SGHNT and CDR2 YYREEE (reference sequence). The CDR3 protein is CASSLDNRVNTEAFF. CDR3 sequence (DNA): TGTGCCAGCAGCTTGGACAACAGGGTAAACACTGAAGCTTTCTTT.

The V gene is TRBV12-5, the J gene TRBJ2-3, with a weak D call TRBD2 (5 bases). From germline, CDR1 is LGHNT and CDR2 FRNRAP. V lost 2 bases, J lost 6 bases, and 12 bases lay in between. The length of the CDR3 is 14 residues. CDR3 protein: CASGLFPSRDTQYF. CDR3 nucleotide sequence: TGTGCTAGTGGTTTGTTCCCTAGCAGGGATACGCAGTATTTT.

V is TRBV7-2 and J is TRBJ2-3, with D maybe TRBD2 (7 bases). This CDR3 is 16 amino acids long. Between the trimmed V and J ends, which lost 5 bases and 2 bases, there was a span of 17 bases. Germline V CDR1 and CDR2: SGHTA, FQGNSA. In nucleotides, the CDR3 is TGTGCCAGCAGCATGGGGGCGGGGGTTACCACAGATACGCAGTATTTT. Its protein is CASSMGAGVTTDTQYF.

This clone was seen just once. CDR3 in amino acids: CASSQGAGSYEQYF. CDR3 DNA: TGTGCCAGCAGTCAAGGCGCAGGCTCCTACGAGCAGTACTTC. The V gene is TRBV7-9, the J gene TRBJ2-7; D gene uncertain. Germline assignment: CDR1 SEHNR and CDR2 FQNEAQ (reference sequence). Deletions cut 6 bases from V and 0 bases from J, with 12 bases between. This CDR3 is 14 amino acids long.

The chain is built from TRBV5-4 and TRBJ2-2; unclear D gene. The CDR3 sequence is 15 residues long. V lost 2 bases and J lost 1, with 9 bases in between. Germline CDR1 reads SGHNT; CDR2 reads YYREEE (reference sequence). The CDR3 bases are TGTGCCAGCAGCTTAACAGACCTGAACACCGGGGAGCTGTTTTTT. Translation gives CASSLTDLNTGELFF.

V usage is TRBV28 and J usage is TRBJ1-1; a possible D gene is TRBD1 (5 bases). With 1 base removed from V and 3 bases from J, the gap between germline ends came to 12 bases. Per the germline V gene, CDR1 is MDHEN and CDR2 is SYDVKM. The CDR3 has 15 amino acids. CDR3: CASSLYGGRDTEAFF. The CDR3 nucleotides are TGTGCCAGCAGTTTATACGGGGGTCGGGACACTGAAGCTTTCTTT.

In regard to this clone: The same CDR3 also results from other DNA sequences found in this sample. The chain combines TRBV5-1 with TRBJ2-5, with TRBD1 identical over 9 bases. The CDR3 has 14 residues. The germline V gene has CDR1 SGHRS and CDR2 YFSETQ. Trimming cost V 4 bases and J 5 bases; bases outside gene matches: 6. CDR3 DNA: TGCGCCAGCAGCCTAGGGACAGGGAGGGAGACCCAGTACTTC. Translation: CASSLGTGRETQYF.

Only a few counts were recorded for this clone. This chain links TRBV7-2 with TRBJ1-2, with D hard to call. Germline V gene sequence: CDR1 SGHTA, CDR2 FQGNSA. Deletions cut 1 base from V and 8 bases from J, with 14 bases between. The CDR3 length is 14 residues. The CDR3 sequence: CASSLVGSGGGYTF. The CDR3 DNA reads TGTGCCAGCAGCTTAGTCGGGTCAGGAGGCGGCTACACCTTC.

This clone appeared a single time. The V call is TRBV2, the J call TRBJ1-2; a weak D match, TRBD1 (6 bases). The CDR3 is 14 residues long. The germline V and J ends were trimmed by 4 bases and 0 bases, with 9 bases remaining between them. Germline V CDR1 and CDR2: SNHLY, FYNNEI. Here the CDR3 DNA reads TGTGCCAGCAGTGCGGACAGTTCTAACTATGGCTACACCTTC. It translates to CASSADSSNYGYTF.

CDR3 DNA sequence: TGTGCCAGCAGCTTAGCACAGGGGGACCAGTACTTC. It encodes CASSLAQGDQYF. This chain joins TRBV7-7 and TRBJ2-5, with 8 bases that match TRBD1. CDR3 length: 12 residues. Germline CDR1 reads SSHAT; CDR2 reads FNYEAQ (reference sequence). J gave up 10 bases and V 0 bases, and 1 base lay outside the gene matches.

J is TRBJ1-5 and V is TRBV4-2; TRBD1 matches at 9 bases. V lost 3 bases to trimming and J lost 7 bases; unmatched junction nucleotides: 16. Germline CDR1 LGHNA, CDR2 YNFKEQ. CDR3 size: 18 residues. This chain's CDR3 is CASSHLPGQGRVQQPQHF. CDR3 in DNA: TGTGCCAGCAGCCACCTACCGGGACAGGGTAGGGTACAACAGCCCCAGCATTTT.